This record covers a single T cell receptor (beta chain). The source of the sample is a study of blood T cell repertoires in COVID-19. Study-level background: Whether acute or convalescent, the COVID-19 samples came from the United States, Italy and Spain. Sample material is recorded as cDNA or gDNA derived from T cells, B-cell-depleted T cells, or PBMCs.

Using immunoSEQ multiplex PCR, the repertoire was profiled, and TCRdb retains in-frame clones only, with some absent. Of a few hundred thousand clones in the sample, around 90% were seen once. Germline CDR1 reads SGHTA; CDR2 reads FQGNSA. The V end was cut by 5 bases, the J end by 5 bases, with 15 bases between. The CDR3 length is 15 residues. The receptor's source is a person aged 18 to 35 with COVID-19, enrolled during active disease. The sample consisted of peripheral blood. The chain combines TRBV7-2 with TRBJ1-4; D not resolved. The CDR3 sequence is CASSKGLASNEKLFF. Written as DNA, the CDR3 is TGTGCCAGCAGCAAAGGACTGGCTTCCAATGAAAAACTGTTTTTT.